A selection of T cell receptor beta chains follows, all from one sample in a study of blood T cells in healthy people across ages. TCRdb re-called the 5' RACE reads with MiXCR, one entry per CDR3 protein. The table lists about 780,000 distinct CDR3 sequences, 46% of them singletons. The specimen was blood. These receptors originate from an elderly man in good health. The CDR3 runs from the conserved cysteine through the conserved F or W. Each record gives: CDR3 DNA, CDR3 protein, clone size, J gene, D gene, V gene. A D gene is named only where the DNA matches it firmly. Clone size appears in some rows only: once, few, many, or a class for an expanded clone.

cdr3_nt: TGTGCCAGCAGTCCGGAAAGGGGGGGCACGGGTAGCACAGATACGCAGTATTTT
cdr3_aa: CASSPERGGTGSTDTQYF
clone_size: NA
j_call: TRBJ2-3
d_call: NA
v_call: TRBV12-3/TRBV12-4

cdr3_nt: TGTGCCAGCAGCTTAGGGGTCAGGAGGCACACAGATACGCAGTATTTT
cdr3_aa: CASSLGVRRHTDTQYF
clone_size: NA
j_call: TRBJ2-3
d_call: NA
v_call: TRBV7-2

cdr3_nt: TGCAGCGTTGACATAGGTCAGGGTGAACATACGCAGTATTTT
cdr3_aa: CSVDIGQGEHTQYF
clone_size: NA
j_call: TRBJ2-3
d_call: NA
v_call: TRBV29-1

cdr3_nt: TGTGCCACCAGTGATTCCTCGGACAGTGTAGCCCAGGAGACCCAGTACTTC
cdr3_aa: CATSDSSDSVAQETQYF
clone_size: NA
j_call: TRBJ2-5
d_call: NA
v_call: TRBV24-1

cdr3_nt: TGTGCCAGCAGGCCGGACAGGGGGCGCCGGGGCTACACCTTC
cdr3_aa: CASRPDRGRRGYTF
clone_size: NA
j_call: TRBJ1-2
d_call: TRBD1
v_call: TRBV12-3/TRBV12-4

cdr3_nt: TGCGCCAGCAGCATGACTAGCGGGACCTACAATGAGCGGTTCTTC
cdr3_aa: CASSMTSGTYNERFF
clone_size: NA
j_call: TRBJ2-1
d_call: TRBD2
v_call: TRBV5-1

cdr3_nt: TGTGCCAGCAGTTTCGTCGTGGAGACCCAGTACTTC
cdr3_aa: CASSFVVETQYF
clone_size: many
j_call: TRBJ2-5
d_call: NA
v_call: TRBV12-3/TRBV12-4

cdr3_nt: TGTGCCGCTGGGGGCTGGACTAATGAAAAACTGTTTTTT
cdr3_aa: CAAGGWTNEKLFF
clone_size: NA
j_call: TRBJ1-4
d_call: NA
v_call: TRBV3-1

cdr3_nt: TGTGCCAGCAGTTCTCGGACTAGCGGGAAGGGGGAGCTGTTTTTT
cdr3_aa: CASSSRTSGKGELFF
clone_size: NA
j_call: TRBJ2-2
d_call: TRBD2
v_call: TRBV6-6

cdr3_nt: TGCAGTGCTAGGGATAGCGGGAGGGGAGAGACCCAGTACTTC
cdr3_aa: CSARDSGRGETQYF
clone_size: NA
j_call: TRBJ2-5
d_call: TRBD2
v_call: TRBV20-1

cdr3_nt: TGTGCCAGCAGTGACCGCCGGGGGGCGACTGGGGCCAACGTCCTGACTTTC
cdr3_aa: CASSDRRGATGANVLTF
clone_size: NA
j_call: TRBJ2-6
d_call: NA
v_call: TRBV25-1

cdr3_nt: TGCAGTGCTAGAGGTACGGGAGGGAATGAGCAGTACTTC
cdr3_aa: CSARGTGGNEQYF
clone_size: NA
j_call: TRBJ2-7
d_call: TRBD2
v_call: TRBV20-1

cdr3_nt: TGTGCCAGCAGCCAAGTTCTAGCGGGGACCTACGAGCAGTACTTC
cdr3_aa: CASSQVLAGTYEQYF
clone_size: NA
j_call: TRBJ2-7
d_call: TRBD2
v_call: TRBV3-1

cdr3_nt: TGTGCCAGCAGTGAAATGAACAGCCCATCCTACGAGCAGTACTTC
cdr3_aa: CASSEMNSPSYEQYF
clone_size: few
j_call: TRBJ2-7
d_call: NA
v_call: TRBV6-1

cdr3_nt: TGCGCCAGCAGCTACAGGGGGAGCTCCTACGAGCAGTACTTC
cdr3_aa: CASSYRGSSYEQYF
clone_size: few
j_call: TRBJ2-7
d_call: TRBD1
v_call: TRBV5-1

cdr3_nt: TGCGCCAGCAGCCTAGACAGGGCTAGCTACAATGAGCAGTTCTTC
cdr3_aa: CASSLDRASYNEQFF
clone_size: many
j_call: TRBJ2-1
d_call: TRBD1
v_call: TRBV5-1

cdr3_nt: TGTGCCAGCAGCAACCGGGACAGGGCGGCCAGCAATCAGCCCCAGCATTTT
cdr3_aa: CASSNRDRAASNQPQHF
clone_size: NA
j_call: TRBJ1-5
d_call: TRBD1
v_call: TRBV5-5

cdr3_nt: TGTGCCACAGGGGGCGACAGGGGGCAAGAGACCCAGTACTTC
cdr3_aa: CATGGDRGQETQYF
clone_size: NA
j_call: TRBJ2-5
d_call: TRBD1
v_call: TRBV6-2/TRBV6-3

cdr3_nt: TGTGCCAGCAGCCACCTACGGGAGCGAAGGCAGCAGTACTTC
cdr3_aa: CASSHLRERRQQYF
clone_size: NA
j_call: TRBJ2-7
d_call: NA
v_call: TRBV3-1

cdr3_nt: TGTGCCAGCAGTCGAAGGGCGGGACTAGCGGGAGCAAGACAGTCAGATACGCAGTATTTT
cdr3_aa: CASSRRAGLAGARQSDTQYF
clone_size: NA
j_call: TRBJ2-3
d_call: TRBD2
v_call: TRBV27

cdr3_nt: TGTGCCAGCAGTATGGGTCTGTACGAGCAGTACTTC
cdr3_aa: CASSMGLYEQYF
clone_size: few
j_call: TRBJ2-7
d_call: NA
v_call: TRBV6-5

cdr3_nt: TGCAGCGTTGAAGAAGCCGGGGATCTCTTTGGGTACGAGCAGTACTTC
cdr3_aa: CSVEEAGDLFGYEQYF
clone_size: few
j_call: TRBJ2-7
d_call: NA
v_call: TRBV29-1

cdr3_nt: TGTGCCAGCAGCGCAGTGGTCGGGGAGCTGTTTTTT
cdr3_aa: CASSAVVGELFF
clone_size: NA
j_call: TRBJ2-2
d_call: NA
v_call: TRBV5-5

cdr3_nt: TGCAGTGCAAGAGAGGAAGTAGCGGTGGAGACCCAGTACTTC
cdr3_aa: CSAREEVAVETQYF
clone_size: once
j_call: TRBJ2-5
d_call: NA
v_call: TRBV20-1

cdr3_nt: TGTGCCAGCAGCCAAGCGGGAGTGGGGTACAATGAGCAGTTCTTC
cdr3_aa: CASSQAGVGYNEQFF
clone_size: few
j_call: TRBJ2-1
d_call: NA
v_call: TRBV3-1

cdr3_nt: TGTGCCAGCAGCTTAGTCGCAGGACTGAACACTGAAGCTTTCTTT
cdr3_aa: CASSLVAGLNTEAFF
clone_size: many
j_call: TRBJ1-1
d_call: NA
v_call: TRBV7-3

cdr3_nt: TGTGCCAGCAGACGGACAGGGGAAAACAATGAGCAGTTCTTC
cdr3_aa: CASRRTGENNEQFF
clone_size: NA
j_call: TRBJ2-1
d_call: TRBD1
v_call: TRBV27

cdr3_nt: TGTGCCAGCAGCCAAGATGAGCTAGCGGGAGGCTACGAGCAGTACTTC
cdr3_aa: CASSQDELAGGYEQYF
clone_size: many
j_call: TRBJ2-7
d_call: TRBD2
v_call: TRBV4-2

cdr3_nt: TGTGCCAGCAGTTTGGCTGGGAGCGAGCAGTACTTC
cdr3_aa: CASSLAGSEQYF
clone_size: few
j_call: TRBJ2-7
d_call: NA
v_call: TRBV12-3/TRBV12-4

cdr3_nt: TGTGCCAGCAGTTTTAGGTATAATGAGCAGTTCTTC
cdr3_aa: CASSFRYNEQFF
clone_size: many
j_call: TRBJ2-1
d_call: NA
v_call: TRBV28

cdr3_nt: TGTGCCAGCAGCCCACAACCCCCGGGAGGACACAATGAGCAGTTCTTC
cdr3_aa: CASSPQPPGGHNEQFF
clone_size: NA
j_call: TRBJ2-1
d_call: TRBD2
v_call: TRBV3-1

cdr3_nt: TGTGCCAGCAGTTTCAAGGGAAGGAAGCAGTACTTC
cdr3_aa: CASSFKGRKQYF
clone_size: NA
j_call: TRBJ2-5
d_call: NA
v_call: TRBV28

cdr3_nt: TGTGCCAGCAGTTACCGACTAGCGGATTTCTCTGGGGCCAACGTCCTGACTTTC
cdr3_aa: CASSYRLADFSGANVLTF
clone_size: few
j_call: TRBJ2-6
d_call: TRBD2
v_call: TRBV6-5

cdr3_nt: TGTGCCAGCAGGTCAAACGAGGGGGCTGAGACCCAGTACTTC
cdr3_aa: CASRSNEGAETQYF
clone_size: NA
j_call: TRBJ2-5
d_call: TRBD1
v_call: TRBV6-1

cdr3_nt: TGCAGCGTTGCAGTCGGGACAACGACAGATACGCAGTATTTT
cdr3_aa: CSVAVGTTTDTQYF
clone_size: NA
j_call: TRBJ2-3
d_call: NA
v_call: TRBV29-1

cdr3_nt: TGTGCCAGCAGGCGGACCGGATACTTCACAGATACGCAGTATTTT
cdr3_aa: CASRRTGYFTDTQYF
clone_size: NA
j_call: TRBJ2-3
d_call: NA
v_call: TRBV27

cdr3_nt: TGCGCCAGCAGCCAAGGGACTAGCGGGGCCTCCAAAGAGACCCAGTACTTC
cdr3_aa: CASSQGTSGASKETQYF
clone_size: NA
j_call: TRBJ2-5
d_call: TRBD2
v_call: TRBV4-1

cdr3_nt: TGCAGCGTTGGTGATCGGCACGATGAGCAGTTCTTC
cdr3_aa: CSVGDRHDEQFF
clone_size: NA
j_call: TRBJ2-1
d_call: NA
v_call: TRBV29-1

cdr3_nt: TGTGCCAGCAGCTTAGCGGGGGGCGCCTCCAATTCACCCCCCCACTTT
cdr3_aa: CASSLAGGASNSPPHF
clone_size: NA
j_call: TRBJ1-6
d_call: NA
v_call: TRBV11-2

cdr3_nt: TGTGCCAGCAGCCTCGGGACTAGCGATGAAGAGACCCAGTACTTC
cdr3_aa: CASSLGTSDEETQYF
clone_size: few
j_call: TRBJ2-5
d_call: TRBD2
v_call: TRBV4-2

cdr3_nt: TGTGCCAGCAGTGCCCCAGGAACCCAAGAGACCCAGTACTTC
cdr3_aa: CASSAPGTQETQYF
clone_size: NA
j_call: TRBJ2-5
d_call: NA
v_call: TRBV25-1

cdr3_nt: TGCAGCGTTGAATATCTGGAAGGGACCCAGTACTTC
cdr3_aa: CSVEYLEGTQYF
clone_size: many
j_call: TRBJ2-5
d_call: NA
v_call: TRBV29-1

cdr3_nt: TGTGCCACCAGTGAGACGAACCGGCGGGGCACTGAAGCTTTCTTT
cdr3_aa: CATSETNRRGTEAFF
clone_size: NA
j_call: TRBJ1-1
d_call: NA
v_call: TRBV24-1

cdr3_nt: TGCAGTGCTAGAGGTAGCGGAGCCTACAATGAGCAGTTCTTC
cdr3_aa: CSARGSGAYNEQFF
clone_size: once
j_call: TRBJ2-1
d_call: NA
v_call: TRBV20-1

cdr3_nt: TGTGCCAGCAGTTCTGGACTAGCGGGAGAAGATACGCAGTATTTT
cdr3_aa: CASSSGLAGEDTQYF
clone_size: NA
j_call: TRBJ2-3
d_call: TRBD2
v_call: TRBV6-6

cdr3_nt: TGCGCCAGCAGTTCTACAGGGGGACCCGAAGAGACCCAGTACTTC
cdr3_aa: CASSSTGGPEETQYF
clone_size: NA
j_call: TRBJ2-5
d_call: TRBD1
v_call: TRBV5-1

cdr3_nt: TGTGCCAGCAGCCAAGATGCGGCCCGAGATACGCAGTATTTT
cdr3_aa: CASSQDAARDTQYF
clone_size: NA
j_call: TRBJ2-3
d_call: NA
v_call: TRBV3-1

cdr3_nt: TGCGCCAGCAGCCCCCGCGGTGGCGGGAGGTTTGCCGATGAGCAGTTCTTC
cdr3_aa: CASSPRGGGRFADEQFF
clone_size: many
j_call: TRBJ2-1
d_call: TRBD2
v_call: TRBV5-1

cdr3_nt: TGTGCCAGCACTCGCATAGGGGGCTCCTACGAGCAGTACTTC
cdr3_aa: CASTRIGGSYEQYF
clone_size: few
j_call: TRBJ2-7
d_call: NA
v_call: TRBV27

cdr3_nt: TGTGCCAGCAGCCTTACGCAGGGCTACGAGCAGTACTTC
cdr3_aa: CASSLTQGYEQYF
clone_size: many
j_call: TRBJ2-7
d_call: NA
v_call: TRBV7-9

cdr3_nt: TGTGCCAGCAGCTTCAAGGTCGACGAGCAGTACTTC
cdr3_aa: CASSFKVDEQYF
clone_size: many
j_call: TRBJ2-7
d_call: NA
v_call: TRBV7-9